This T cell receptor (beta chain) was observed in a study of naive and memory T cell subsets. Study results and caveats: Potentially, T cell activation and differentiation skew this RNA-based measurement.

Germline values: CDR1 SGHRS, CDR2 YFSETQ. The V and J ends lost 1 base and 2 bases respectively, with 9 bases between them. The length of the CDR3 is 14 residues. This clonotype was seen a handful of times. The antigen is undetermined. The library had UMIs added by 3' ligation of an oligonucleotide to TCR cDNA. RNA was extracted from under 3 ml of whole blood of healthy adults. Unsorted total RNA, roughly 1 to 1,100 ng, was DNase treated before reverse transcription. Ligated cDNA underwent four rounds of PCR with nested alpha and beta constant region primers and SP2. In TCRdb, the 5' RACE reads were re-called with MiXCR into one record per CDR3 protein. The sample lists tens of thousands of distinct CDR3 sequences, around 7.3% occurring once.

The rearrangement uses TRBV5-1 and TRBJ1-1, with D possibly matching TRBD1 (5 bases). This clonotype was obtained from a male donor in good health. The CDR3 DNA reads as TGCGCCAGCAGCTTGACAGGAGACAACACTGAAGCTTTCTTT. Residues: CASSLTGDNTEAFF.